This is a list of T cell receptor beta chains from one sample in a study of T cell repertoires in cytomegalovirus infection. TCRdb called the reads again in MiXCR, with one record for every CDR3 protein. The profile covers approximately 750,000 distinct CDR3 sequences, with 35% appearing a single time and around 2.6% taken by the ten largest. The material sequenced was PBMCs. The source of these receptors is a human donor in good health (CMV status not recorded). Some clones in this sample may be carry-over from other donors' samples. Both conserved end residues are part of each CDR3. D genes are given only for firm matches. Clone size is given for some rows only: seen once, a few or many times, or a class if the clone is expanded.

NA	TRBV6-1	TRBJ1-3	TRBD1	TGTGCCAGCAGTGATGAGGGGGCCACCATATATTTT	CASSDEGATIYF
NA	TRBV25-1	TRBJ2-7	NA	TGTGCCAGAAGTTATCGGGACCCCTACGAGAAGTACTTC	CARSYRDPYEKYF
many	TRBV7-2	TRBJ2-1	NA	TGTGCCAGCAGCACCTTCGGGACTCCATACAATGAGCAGTTCTTC	CASSTFGTPYNEQFF
NA	TRBV7-2	TRBJ2-5	TRBD1	TGTGCCAGCAGCCCGACTGGGGAAGGGGGCCGGCAGACCCAGTACTTC	CASSPTGEGGRQTQYF
NA	TRBV6-1	TRBJ1-3	NA	TGTGCCAGCAGTGAGCGGGCGGATGACCCTGGAAACACCATATATTTT	CASSERADDPGNTIYF
few	TRBV28	TRBJ2-5	NA	TGTGCCAGCAGTTTACAGGGCCCCGGGCAAGAGACCCAGTACTTC	CASSLQGPGQETQYF
few	TRBV7-8	TRBJ1-6	NA	TGTGCCAGCAGCTTGGAAACCTATAATTCACCCCTCCACTTT	CASSLETYNSPLHF
NA	TRBV9	TRBJ1-3	NA	TGTGCCAGCAGCGTAGGGAGGACATCTCTCACTGGAAACACCATATATTTT	CASSVGRTSLTGNTIYF
many	TRBV2	TRBJ1-1	NA	TGTGCCAGCCGCGGACGAGGGAACACTGAAGCTTTCTTT	CASRGRGNTEAFF
NA	TRBV6-5	TRBJ1-1	NA	TGTGCCAGCAGTTATGGGCTACAGGCCACTGAAGCTTTCTTT	CASSYGLQATEAFF
NA	TRBV20-1	TRBJ1-2	NA	TGCAGTGCTAGCGGTGACAAAGTCTCTGTCTATGGCTACACCTTC	CSASGDKVSVYGYTF
NA	TRBV28	TRBJ2-1	NA	TGTGCCAGCAGTCGCGACCGGGACCAACTTAGGGGCAATGAGCAGTTCTTC	CASSRDRDQLRGNEQFF
NA	TRBV15	TRBJ1-6	NA	TGTGCCACCAGCAGAGATCGGAGGGGAGGCTCACCCCTCCACTTT	CATSRDRRGGSPLHF
NA	TRBV24-1	TRBJ2-7	NA	TGTGCCACCAGAGCAGAGAACTCCTACGAGCAGTACTTC	CATRAENSYEQYF
NA	TRBV28	TRBJ1-5	NA	TGTGCCAGCACCTCTGAGGGGGGATTAGGGGCTCGTAGCCAGCCCCAGCATTTT	CASTSEGGLGARSQPQHF
few	TRBV29-1	TRBJ1-2	NA	TGCAGCGTTGGGGCAACGGGGGACCATGGCTACACCTTC	CSVGATGDHGYTF
NA	TRBV20-1	TRBJ2-3	NA	TGCAGTGCTGGCCGGGGCACAGATACGCAGTATTTT	CSAGRGTDTQYF
NA	TRBV15	TRBJ2-2	NA	TGTGCCACCAGCAGAGCCCGACCGGGACTTGACACCGGGGAGCTGTTTTTT	CATSRARPGLDTGELFF
few	TRBV28	TRBJ1-1	NA	TGTGCCAGCTTTTCCGATACGTCACACGGGGACACTGAAGCTTTCTTT	CASFSDTSHGDTEAFF
many	TRBV7-6	TRBJ1-1	NA	TGTGCCAGCAGCTTAAGCCGGGGTACTGAAGCTTTCTTT	CASSLSRGTEAFF
NA	TRBV10-3	TRBJ2-3	TRBD1	TGTGCCATCACGCGGACAGGGCCTGGGGATACGCAGTATTTT	CAITRTGPGDTQYF
NA	TRBV4-1	TRBJ2-7	NA	TGCGCCAGCAGCCAAGATAGCCAGGGGACTTTATCCTACGAGCAGTACTTC	CASSQDSQGTLSYEQYF
many	TRBV7-6	TRBJ2-5	NA	TGTGCCAGCAGCTTAGCGGCTGGAGCAGAGACCCAGTACTTC	CASSLAAGAETQYF